The next 5 T cell receptor beta chains were all read from a single sample in a study of cytomegalovirus exposure and HLA in healthy donors. With 60 Vbeta and 13 Jbeta primers, the PCR was carried out. Profiling relied on immunoSEQ multiplex PCR, and the TCRdb table lists in-frame clones only, not all of them. The sample includes some 86,000 clones, roughly 83% of them seen just once. The sequenced sample was PBMCs. These receptors came from a woman between 35 and 50 years old in good health and CMV-seropositive.

The gene calls are TRBV29-1 and TRBJ1-2; 8 positions agree with TRBD1. The CDR3 sequence is 11 residues long. Germline V gene lookup returns CDR1 SQVTM and CDR2 ANQGSEA. After removal of 7 bases from V and 7 bases from J, the junction contained 5 bases not matched to a gene. The CDR3 here is CSAGQGGGYTF. For the CDR3, the DNA is TGCAGCGCCGGACAGGGCGGTGGCTACACCTTC.

The V call is TRBV9, the J call TRBJ1-6, with a weak D call TRBD1 (6 bases). The V end lost 3 bases, the J end lost 8 bases, and 12 bases lay between the germline ends. This CDR3 comprises 14 residues. Germline V gene data show CDR1 as SGDLS and CDR2 as YYNGEE. DNA for the CDR3: TGTGCCAGCAGCGCCAGGGGTCGAGATTCACCCCTCCACTTT. Translated: CASSARGRDSPLHF.

J is TRBJ1-1 and V is TRBV9; TRBD1 might be the D (6 bases). CDR3 length: 18 amino acids. Between the trimmed V and J ends, which lost 4 bases and 2 bases, there was a span of 24 bases. From germline, CDR1 is SGDLS and CDR2 YYNGEE. The CDR3 reads CASSKFKQGFESNTEAFF. For the CDR3, the DNA is TGTGCCAGCAGCAAATTCAAACAGGGATTTGAAAGTAACACTGAAGCTTTCTTT.

This clone was counted a single time. V is TRBV5-1 and J is TRBJ2-1; a weak D match, TRBD1 (6 bases). The V gene lost 4 bases and the J gene lost 16 bases, with 21 bases spanning the gap. The CDR3 spans 13 residues. Germline V gene lookup returns CDR1 SGHRS and CDR2 YFSETQ. The CDR3 is CASSVGNGGRCFF. The CDR3 bases are TGCGCCAGCAGCGTAGGTAATGGGGGCCGGTGTTTCTTC.

The rearrangement joins TRBV5-6 to TRBJ1-3; 7 positions agree with TRBD1. The trim removed 3 bases at V and 0 bases at J, leaving 6 bases unmatched. Germline V CDR1 and CDR2: SGHDT, YYEEEE. The CDR3 spans 16 residues. The CDR3 is CASSWAGGVSGNTIYF. DNA for the CDR3: TGTGCCAGCAGCTGGGCAGGGGGTGTCTCTGGAAACACCATATATTTT.